The 13 T cell receptor beta chains in this list originate from one sample, sequenced in a study of regulatory T cells in long-lasting Graves disease. Time point indicated: newly diagnosed GD, antithyroid drugs for less than 3 months. Construction of the TCR library relied on RNA isolated from PBMCs. The TCR beta library used iRepertoire HTBI primers with Arm-PCR amplification of CDR3. TCRdb recomputed calls from the multiplex PCR reads with MiXCR, one row per CDR3 protein. The sample lists roughly 430,000 distinct CDR3 sequences, 15% to 20% occurring once. The same sample was also used in a study of T cells in Graves' hyperthyroidism and ophthalmopathy.

This material consisted of peripheral blood mononuclear cells (PBMCs), taken at new diagnosis, from a patient treated with antithyroid drugs. The receptor set was obtained from a woman in her thirties with Graves disease.

This clonotype occurred many times. This chain connects TRBV5-4 to TRBJ2-7; no firm D call. The ends were cut back, 6 bases at V and 0 bases at J, with 10 bases in the middle. This CDR3 spans 13 amino acids. CDR1 is SGHNT and CDR2 is YYREEE in the germline V gene (reference sequence). The CDR3 nucleotides are TGTGCCAGCAAGGCCGGTAGCTCCTACGAGCAGTACTTC. It codes for CASKAGSSYEQYF.

This clonotype was observed at least ten times. The rearrangement links TRBV12-3 or TRBV12-4 to TRBJ1-5, with 9 nucleotides matching TRBD1. V gave up 4 bases and J gave up 0 bases; unmatched junction bases: 10. This CDR3 is built from 18 residues. CDR3 sequence: CASSSRDRVDDSNQPQHF. CDR3 bases: TGTGCCAGCAGTTCCCGGGACAGGGTCGATGATAGCAATCAGCCCCAGCATTTT.

V usage is TRBV20-1 and J usage is TRBJ2-1; D is possibly TRBD2 (6 bases). This CDR3 comprises 16 residues. Germline CDR1 and CDR2: DFQATT and SNEGSKA (reference sequence). Trimming removed 0 bases at V and 3 bases at J, with 15 bases between. The DNA of the CDR3 is TGCAGTGCTAGAGATATGGCGGGATCTGACTACAATGAGCAGTTCTTC. Amino acids: CSARDMAGSDYNEQFF.

Many counts were recorded for this clonotype. The chain uses TRBV24-1 and TRBJ2-7; 12 bases agree with TRBD2. CDR1 KGHDR and CDR2 SFDVKD come from the germline V gene. The ends lost 2 bases at V and 0 bases at J; junction bases unmatched: 10. The CDR3 consists of 19 residues. CDR3 nucleotides: TGTGCCACCAGTGATTCTAGCGGGAGGGACGATGGAAACTCCTACGAGCAGTACTTC. As protein: CATSDSSGRDDGNSYEQYF.

This chain joins TRBV14 and TRBJ2-7; D gene unclear. The length of the CDR3 is 11 residues. V lost 8 bases and J lost 3, with 8 bases in between. CDR1 is SGHDN, CDR2 FVKESK, per germline. CDR3 sequence: CASGLFYEQYF. The CDR3 bases are TGTGCCAGCGGCCTTTTCTACGAGCAGTACTTC.

The V and J genes are TRBV5-1 and TRBJ2-3; D unclear. The V end lost 0 bases, the J end lost 4 bases, and 6 bases lay between the germline ends. Germline CDR1 and CDR2: SGHRS and YFSETQ. The CDR3 extends over 13 amino acids. The CDR3 DNA follows: TGCGCCAGCAGCTTGGCCTCCCCAGATACGCAGTATTTT. Residues: CASSLASPDTQYF.

In this sample, this clonotype turned up many times. The rearrangement links TRBV5-1 to TRBJ2-1; D possibly corresponds to TRBD1 (5 bases). The CDR3 extends over 13 amino acids. V lost 2 bases to trimming and J lost 9 bases, with 12 bases between them. Per the germline V gene, CDR1 is SGHRS and CDR2 is YFSETQ. CDR3 in amino acids: CASSLTVRAEQFF. Here the CDR3 DNA reads TGCGCCAGCAGCTTAACCGTCAGGGCTGAGCAGTTCTTC.

This clonotype was seen ten or more times. The chain recombines TRBV11-1 with TRBJ2-3; no clear D gene. The ends were cut back, 5 bases at V and 4 bases at J, with 13 bases in the middle. Per the germline V gene, CDR1 is SGHAT and CDR2 is FQDESV (reference sequence). There are 14 residues in the CDR3. The CDR3 DNA sequence: TGTGCCAGCAGCCTATCCAGTGAGGCAGATACGCAGTATTTT. It translates to CASSLSSEADTQYF. The full variable domain, completed using reference TRBV11-1 and TRBJ2-3, is EAEVAQSPRYKITEKSQAVAFWCDPISGHATLYWYRQILGQGPELLVQFQDESVVDDSQLPKDRFSAERLKGVDSTLKIQPAELGDSAMYLCASSLSSEADTQYFGPGTRLTVL.

This clonotype was observed many times. The chain employs TRBV19 and TRBJ2-1; D might be TRBD1 or TRBD2, each matching 5 bases. The CDR3 has 14 residues. V was trimmed by 3 bases and J by 6 bases, leaving 12 bases between them. Germline-derived CDR1 and CDR2 are LNHDA and SQIVND (reference sequence). This chain's CDR3 is CASSMGVLGNEQFF. In DNA, the CDR3 is TGTGCCAGTAGTATGGGGGTCCTGGGCAATGAGCAGTTCTTC.

The V gene is TRBV28, the J gene TRBJ2-7, with D perhaps TRBD1 (6 bases). V was cut by 3 bases and J by 2 bases, with 17 bases left in between. The CDR3 loop spans 16 amino acids. Germline lookup yields CDR1 MDHEN and CDR2 SYDVKM. The CDR3 region has the DNA TGTGCCAGCAGTTTCAGGGGTAGGGCACGAACCTACGAGCAGTACTTC. It translates to CASSFRGRARTYEQYF.

In this sample, this clonotype turned up many times. The chain recombines TRBV3-1 with TRBJ2-1; D ambiguous. V was clipped by 3 bases and J by 5 bases, with 8 bases between them. This CDR3 contains 13 residues. CDR1 LGHDT and CDR2 YNNKEL come from the germline V gene (reference sequence). The CDR3 DNA reads TGTGCCAGCAGCCAGCCGCAGAACAATGAGCAGTTCTTC. It translates to CASSQPQNNEQFF.

This clonotype was observed many times. The CDR3 reads CASSLSRGLAGGFFGNEQFF. The CDR3 DNA sequence: TGCGCCAGCAGCTTGTCCCGGGGACTAGCGGGAGGGTTCTTTGGCAATGAGCAGTTCTTC. V gene TRBV5-1 combines with J gene TRBJ2-1; TRBD2 aligns across 16 bases. V gave up 1 base and J gave up 6 bases; unmatched junction bases: 13. The CDR3 extends over 20 amino acids. Germline CDR1 SGHRS, CDR2 YFSETQ.

Many counts were recorded for this clonotype. V gene TRBV12-3 or TRBV12-4 combines with J gene TRBJ1-1; TRBD1 aligns across 7 bases. The CDR3 covers 18 residues. V lost 6 bases to trimming and J lost 0 bases; unmatched junction nucleotides: 16. This CDR3 is CASRLWGQTKKLNTEAFF. CDR3 DNA: TGTGCCAGCAGGCTGTGGGGACAGACAAAGAAACTGAACACTGAAGCTTTCTTT.